The subject of this entry is one T cell receptor (beta chain). Its specificity is not known. These data are taken from a study of shared clonotypes between healthy human individuals. As for the study in general: A couple of female and a few male donors aged 18 to 49 were enrolled. Study results and caveats: For naive CD4 cells, 4.5% to 6.5% of clonotypes were shared across a few donors. Non-shared clonotypes were found to have lower generation probabilities than the clonotypes that were shared by all four of the sorted-subset donors.

The assay was carried out at the deep level. The protocol was immunoSEQ multiplex PCR, while the TCRdb copy is restricted to in-frame clones and leaves out a portion. The repertoire has millions of clones, approximately 94% of them found once; the top ten carry around 1.1%. CD45RO-negative CD8 cells positively selected for CCR7 made up the naive population, which excluded terminally differentiated effector memory CD45RA+ cells. Germline assignment: CDR1 MNHNY and CDR2 SVGAGI (reference sequence). Trimming cost V 2 bases and J 6 bases, with 13 bases left between them. This CDR3 has 15 amino acids. The origin of this receptor is a man aged 18 to 29 in good health. Sample: naive CD8+ T cells sorted from blood. V usage is TRBV6-6 and J usage is TRBJ2-2; a possible D gene is TRBD1 (5 bases). The CDR3 DNA follows: TGTGCCAGCAGTTACGGGGCGGAAACACCCGGGGAGCTGTTTTTT. Translation gives CASSYGAETPGELFF.